Presented here are 31 T cell receptor beta chains from one specimen sequenced in a study of T cells in Graves' hyperthyroidism and ophthalmopathy. RNA transcripts yielded amplified TCR beta CDR3 regions. TCR CDR3 regions were first amplified by RT-PCR with HTBI primers. TCRdb re-analysed the multiplex PCR reads in MiXCR, keeping a single row per CDR3 protein. The sample holds around 340,000 distinct CDR3 sequences, 15% to 20% seen once. Specimen: blood. Source of these receptors: a woman between 50 and 59 years old with Graves' hyperthyroidism.

The genes are TRBV4-1 and TRBJ2-1, with D unclear. V was trimmed by 2 bases and J by 7 bases, leaving 9 bases between them. The CDR3 runs 13 residues. Germline V gene lookup returns CDR1 MGHRA and CDR2 YSYEKL. The CDR3 nucleotides read TGCGCCAGCAGCCAACTTTTAGCAAATGAGCAGTTCTTC. This translates into CASSQLLANEQFF.

This clonotype was seen repeatedly, ten times or more. This chain uses TRBV24-1 with TRBJ1-6, with D unclear. V lost 9 bases to trimming and J lost 4 bases, with 9 bases between them. This CDR3 comprises 13 residues. Germline lookup yields CDR1 KGHDR and CDR2 SFDVKD. The CDR3 here is CATPPSYNSPLHF. In nucleotides, the CDR3 is TGTGCCACCCCGCCATCGTATAATTCACCCCTCCACTTT.

The V gene is TRBV10-3, the J gene TRBJ2-1; TRBD1 matches at 11 bases. CDR1 is ENHRY, CDR2 SYGVKD, per germline. This CDR3 comprises 15 residues. The junction had 3 bases not matched to a gene; V was cut back by 4 bases and J by 4 bases. This CDR3 reads CAISAGTGGYNEQFF. CDR3 nucleotide sequence: TGTGCCATCAGTGCCGGGACAGGGGGTTACAATGAGCAGTTCTTC.

This clonotype has only a few counts. The CDR3 sequence: CASRRTDVNLNSPLHF. CDR3 coding DNA: TGTGCCAGCAGGCGGACGGATGTCAACCTTAATTCACCCCTCCACTTT. The chain links TRBV2 to TRBJ1-6; D is unclear. Germline V gene sequence: CDR1 SNHLY, CDR2 FYNNEI. Deletions cut 6 bases from V and 6 bases from J, with 18 bases between. This CDR3 has 16 residues.

The chain employs TRBV9 and TRBJ2-1; 11 bases are shared with TRBD1. CDR1 and CDR2 (germline): SGDLS, YYNGEE. V lost 4 bases, J lost 8 bases, and 8 bases stayed unmatched. The CDR3 has 15 residues. CDR3 loop: CASSYRTGGIDEQFF. CDR3 coding DNA: TGTGCCAGCAGCTATCGGACAGGGGGCATCGATGAGCAGTTCTTC.

In its sample, this clonotype was seen many times. The chain is built from TRBV2 and TRBJ2-7; 8 bases are a match to TRBD2. The CDR3 covers 14 residues. Germline V CDR1 and CDR2: SNHLY, FYNNEI. The trim removed 6 bases at V and 2 bases at J, leaving 6 bases unmatched. The CDR3 sequence is CASRKSGSAYEQYF. The CDR3 coding sequence is TGTGCCAGCAGGAAAAGCGGGAGTGCCTACGAGCAGTACTTC. Combining the CDR3 with reference TRBV2 and TRBJ2-7 gives the whole variable domain EPEVTQTPSHQVTQMGQEVILRCVPISNHLYFYWYRQILGQKVEFLVSFYNNEISEKSEIFDDQFSVERPDGSNFTLKIRSTKLEDSAMYFCASRKSGSAYEQYFGPGTRLTVT.

V is TRBV7-9 and J is TRBJ2-7; D gene uncertain. CDR3 length: 14 amino acids. V was clipped by 3 bases and J by 2 bases, with 11 bases between them. Germline V gene lookup returns CDR1 SEHNR and CDR2 FQNEAQ (reference sequence). CDR3 nucleotide sequence: TGTGCCAGCAGCTTGGAATTGAGACCCTACGAGCAGTACGTC. It specifies CASSLELRPYEQYV.

The chain uses TRBV7-9 and TRBJ1-4, with D possibly being TRBD1 (6 bases). Germline CDR1 is SEHNR and CDR2 is FQNEAQ (reference sequence). V lost 2 bases, J lost 6 bases, and 13 bases lay in between. This CDR3 comprises 15 residues. The chain's CDR3 is CASSLRQAPYEKLFF. CDR3 coding DNA: TGTGCCAGCAGCTTAAGACAGGCCCCTTATGAAAAACTGTTTTTT.

This clonotype was observed many times. The chain joins TRBV20-1 to TRBJ1-1; D not resolved. CDR3 length: 13 amino acids. Trimming left V 1 base short and J 4 bases short, with 10 bases between. CDR1 and CDR2 from the germline V gene are DFQATT and SNEGSKA (reference sequence). The CDR3 nucleotides read TGCAGTGCTAGAGGAGAGTCCGGCACTGAAGCTTTCTTT. Protein sequence: CSARGESGTEAFF.

This clonotype was observed a handful of times. The chain employs TRBV3-1 and TRBJ2-7; D uncertain. With 11 bases removed from V and 7 bases from J, the gap between germline ends came to 21 bases. Germline assignment: CDR1 LGHDT and CDR2 YNNKEL (reference sequence). The CDR3 runs 13 residues. The CDR3 is CAAFANRSGEQYF. The CDR3 DNA reads as TGTGCCGCCTTCGCGAACCGTTCAGGTGAGCAGTACTTC.

This clonotype was seen repeatedly, ten times or more. The chain recombines TRBV2 with TRBJ2-7, with a weak D call TRBD1 (7 bases). The germline V gene encodes CDR1 SNHLY and CDR2 FYNNEI. The CDR3 sequence is 15 residues long. Trimming stripped 3 bases from V and 1 base from J, with 13 bases between. CDR3 DNA: TGTGCCAGCAGTGACCCGACAGGGAGGTCCTACGAGCAGTACGTC. Translating gives CASSDPTGRSYEQYV.

CDR3 protein: CASSLSGLRGYTF. The CDR3 coding sequence is TGTGCCAGCAGTTTATCCGGCCTTAGGGGCTACACCTTC. V usage is TRBV28 and J usage is TRBJ1-2; D ambiguous. The length of the CDR3 is 13 residues. With 1 base removed from V and 8 bases from J, the gap between germline ends came to 11 bases. The germline CDR1 and CDR2 sequences are MDHEN and SYDVKM.

The sample holds one count of this clonotype. This chain links TRBV20-1 with TRBJ2-1; D ambiguous. Germline assignment: CDR1 DFQATT and CDR2 SNEGSKA (reference sequence). V lost 0 bases, J lost 1 base, and 10 bases lay in between. The length of the CDR3 is 15 residues. In DNA form, the CDR3 reads TGCAGTGCTAGAGATAGCAAAGGTTCCTACAATGAGCAGTTCTTC. As protein: CSARDSKGSYNEQFF.

The chain is built from TRBV6-1 and TRBJ2-5; D is perhaps TRBD1 or TRBD2 (6 bases each). The CDR3 is made up of 15 amino acids. With 6 bases removed from V and 3 bases from J, the gap between germline ends came to 17 bases. Per germline, CDR1 MNHNS and CDR2 SASEGT. The CDR3 DNA is TGTGCCAGCAGCCCGCCCGCGGGACAAAAAGAGACCCAGTACTTC. It translates to CASSPPAGQKETQYF.

This chain links TRBV7-9 with TRBJ2-1, with a possible D match to TRBD2 (6 bases). This CDR3 is built from 15 residues. CDR1 is SEHNR and CDR2 is FQNEAQ in the germline V gene (reference sequence). V dropped 3 bases and J dropped 9 bases, with 18 bases sitting between them. The CDR3 nucleotides are TGTGCCAGCAGCTTGGGTTCTGCGGGAACAGGTGAGCAGTTCTTC. Protein sequence: CASSLGSAGTGEQFF.

Only a few counts were recorded for this clonotype. The genes are TRBV19 and TRBJ1-5; 12 nucleotides align to TRBD1. Trimming took 6 bases from V and 4 from J; bases not matched to a gene: 4. This CDR3 contains 15 residues. CDR1 is LNHDA and CDR2 is SQIVND in the germline V gene (reference sequence). The CDR3 here is CASRRGQGANQPQHF. CDR3 DNA sequence: TGTGCCAGTAGGAGGGGACAGGGGGCAAATCAGCCCCAGCATTTT.

CDR3 sequence: CASIQESTDTQYF. CDR3 nucleotides: TGCGCCAGCATACAGGAGAGCACAGATACGCAGTATTTT. The genes are TRBV5-1 and TRBJ2-3; D perhaps matches TRBD1 (5 bases). Germline V CDR1 and CDR2: SGHRS, YFSETQ. The CDR3 is 13 residues long. V was shortened by 6 bases and J by 0 bases, with 8 bases between the two germline ends.

This rearrangement joins TRBV20-1 to TRBJ1-1; D ambiguous. The germline V gene encodes CDR1 DFQATT and CDR2 SNEGSKA (reference sequence). The ends were cut back, 5 bases at V and 5 bases at J, with 21 bases in the middle. The CDR3 sequence is 15 residues long. CDR3 in amino acids: CSAYPGSSLRTEAFF. The DNA of the CDR3 is TGCAGTGCTTACCCGGGGTCATCGCTAAGGACTGAAGCTTTCTTT.

V usage is TRBV20-1 and J usage is TRBJ1-4, with 7 bases fitting TRBD1. CDR1 and CDR2 (germline): DFQATT, SNEGSKA (reference sequence). The CDR3 spans 15 residues. Losses at the gene ends were 0 bases for V and 8 bases for J; bases not matched to a gene: 9. The chain's CDR3 is CSARDRAGGYEKLFF. CDR3 sequence (DNA): TGCAGTGCTAGAGATCGGGCAGGGGGTTACGAAAAACTGTTTTTT.

This clonotype was found many times. CDR3 in DNA: TGTGCCAGCAGTTCCTCTCCAGCGGGAGGGTACGAGCAGTACTTC. Protein sequence: CASSSSPAGGYEQYF. The chain uses TRBV28 and TRBJ2-7, with 10 bases matching TRBD2. CDR3 length equals 15 residues. V was pared by 4 bases and J by 4 bases, with 7 bases of the junction left unmatched. Germline V CDR1 and CDR2: MDHEN, SYDVKM.

The rearrangement links TRBV10-3 to TRBJ1-5, with 10 bases fitting TRBD1. The CDR3 has 14 residues. The junction had 3 bases not matched to a gene; V was cut back by 6 bases and J by 4 bases. Germline V lookup: CDR1 ENHRY, CDR2 SYGVKD. The CDR3 DNA reads TGTGCCATCAGGGGGACAGGGGATAATCAGCCCCAGCATTTT. This translates into CAIRGTGDNQPQHF.

This clonotype occurred many times. V gene TRBV2 combines with J gene TRBJ2-1; 9 bases align to TRBD1. Per germline, CDR1 SNHLY and CDR2 FYNNEI. CDR3 size: 13 residues. Unmatched junction bases numbered 8, after V lost 8 bases and J lost 9 bases. The CDR3 DNA reads as TGTGCCAGCCGGGACAGGGAGTCGAGTGAGCAGTTCTTC. Protein sequence: CASRDRESSEQFF.

This clonotype appeared once. This sequence joins TRBV20-1 and TRBJ2-4; perhaps TRBD2 as D (6 bases). Germline V CDR1 and CDR2: DFQATT, SNEGSKA (reference sequence). Deletions cut 0 bases from V and 3 bases from J, with 12 bases between. The length of the CDR3 is 15 residues. The CDR3 region has the DNA TGCAGTGCTAGAGAGGAGGGTCGGGTCAAAAACATTCAGTACTTC. Its protein product is CSAREEGRVKNIQYF.

This chain joins TRBV5-4 and TRBJ1-1; 9 positions match TRBD1. The CDR3 is made up of 18 amino acids. Germline V gives CDR1 SGHNT, CDR2 YYREEE (reference sequence). V trimming: 2 bases; J trimming: 1 base; junction bases outside the gene matches: 12. CDR3 sequence: CASSLALIRDRANTEAFF. The DNA for the CDR3 is TGTGCCAGCAGCTTAGCCTTAATCCGGGACAGGGCGAACACTGAAGCTTTCTTT. Based on the CDR3 plus reference TRBV5-4 and TRBJ1-1, the full variable domain is ETGVTQSPTHLIKTRGQQVTLRCSSQSGHNTVSWYQQALGQGPQFIFQYYREEENGRGNFPPRFSGLQFPNYSSELNVNALELDDSALYLCASSLALIRDRANTEAFFGQGTRLTVV.

The CDR3 reads CASSESGGRRNSPLHF. The CDR3 nucleotides are TGCGCCAGCAGTGAGTCGGGGGGGCGGAGAAATTCACCCCTCCACTTT. The chain is built from TRBV10-2 and TRBJ1-6; weak D call: TRBD1 (6 bases). V lost 0 bases and J 7 bases, leaving 13 bases between the germline ends. The germline gives CDR1 WSHSY, CDR2 SAAADI. The CDR3 length is 16 residues.

This rearrangement joins TRBV19 to TRBJ1-6; TRBD1 agrees at 7 bases. Germline V gene data show CDR1 as LNHDA and CDR2 as SQIVND (reference sequence). The CDR3 sequence is 14 residues long. With V trimmed by 10 bases and J by 8 bases, 11 bases remained unmatched. Here the CDR3 reads CAMPKGTADSPLHF. The CDR3 DNA is TGTGCCATGCCTAAAGGGACAGCAGATTCACCCCTCCACTTT.

This clonotype was detected a few times. The chain uses TRBV28 and TRBJ2-5, with 15 positions matching TRBD2. CDR3 length equals 20 residues. V dropped 5 bases and J dropped 3; count of bases not matched to a gene: 16. The germline gives CDR1 MDHEN, CDR2 SYDVKM. For the CDR3, the DNA is TGTGCCAGCAGTCACCAGGGACTAGCGGGAGGTACCCGAATAAAAGAGACCCAGTACTTC. This sequence encodes CASSHQGLAGGTRIKETQYF.

The J gene is TRBJ1-1, the V gene TRBV5-6, with unresolved D. Germline V gene sequence: CDR1 SGHDT, CDR2 YYEEEE. Trimming removed 4 bases at V and 1 base at J, with 14 bases between. CDR3 length: 15 residues. The CDR3 sequence: CASSPEAKPNTEAFF. CDR3 coding DNA: TGTGCCAGCAGCCCGGAAGCCAAGCCGAACACTGAAGCTTTCTTT.

This clonotype was recorded many times. The V gene is TRBV30, the J gene TRBJ2-3; D is perhaps TRBD2 (6 bases). The CDR3 contains 14 residues. Germline V gene data show CDR1 as GTSNPN and CDR2 as SVGIG (reference sequence). V lost 2 bases and J 6 bases, leaving 15 bases between the germline ends. CDR3 coding DNA: TGTGCCTGGAGTACGGACTATCTAGGGGATACGCAGTATTTT. As protein: CAWSTDYLGDTQYF. Drawing the rest from reference TRBV30 and TRBJ2-3, the complete variable domain is SQTIHQWPATLVQPVGSPLSLECTVEGTSNPNLYWYRQAAGRGLQLLFYSVGIGQISSEVPQNLSASRPQDRQFILSSKKLLLSDSGFYLCAWSTDYLGDTQYFGPGTRLTVL.

The V call is TRBV5-1, the J call TRBJ1-6; tentatively, D is TRBD1 (6 bases). CDR3 size: 17 residues. V gave up 4 bases and J gave up 6 bases, with 20 bases separating them. Germline lookup yields CDR1 SGHRS and CDR2 YFSETQ. This CDR3 is CASSLAHRESTNSPLHF. The CDR3 DNA follows: TGCGCCAGCAGCCTCGCACACAGGGAATCCACTAATTCACCCCTCCACTTT.

The chain combines TRBV3-1 with TRBJ2-1; D uncertain. In germline, CDR1 is LGHDT, CDR2 YNNKEL (reference sequence). The CDR3 has 15 amino acids. The ends were cut back, 5 bases at V and 2 bases at J, with 13 bases in the middle. The CDR3 DNA follows: TGTGCCAGCAGCACGGGTCTATCTCCCTACAATGAGCAGTTCTTC. Translated, it gives CASSTGLSPYNEQFF.